Each of the 5 T cell receptor beta chains below was sequenced from the same sample in a study of PD-1 blockade in mismatch repair-deficient tumors. The protocol was immunoSEQ multiplex PCR, while the TCRdb copy is restricted to in-frame clones and leaves out a portion. The table has 90,000 to 120,000 clones, about 79% seen once. This specimen consisted of peripheral blood, obtained roughly eight months after starting pembrolizumab. These receptor sequences come from an adult with mismatch repair-deficient cancer.

This clone has more than one count but fewer than ten. V usage is TRBV27 and J usage is TRBJ1-2, with 10 positions matching TRBD1. J was trimmed by 5 bases and V by 7 bases; bases with no gene match: 10. The CDR3 runs 15 residues. Germline CDR1 and CDR2: MNHEY and SMNVEV (reference sequence). CDR3 nucleotides: TGTGCCAGCACGACCCCGGGACAGGGGATTTATGGCTACACCTTC. It codes for CASTTPGQGIYGYTF.

The chain combines TRBV2 with TRBJ2-5, with D perhaps given as TRBD1 or TRBD2 (5 bases each). The CDR3 sequence is 13 residues long. Trimming shortened V by 6 bases and J by 5 bases, and 13 bases separated the two germline ends. CDR1 and CDR2 (germline): SNHLY, FYNNEI. The CDR3 here is CASSAGDGETQYF. CDR3 nucleotide sequence: TGTGCCAGCAGCGCCGGGGACGGGGAGACCCAGTACTTC.

The chain uses TRBV4-1 and TRBJ1-1; the D gene is possibly TRBD1 (6 bases). This CDR3 spans 13 amino acids. CDR1 and CDR2 (germline): MGHRA, YSYEKL. V shed 2 bases and J shed 5 bases, with 9 bases lying between them. The CDR3 protein is CASSQSRGTEAFF. CDR3 in DNA: TGCGCCAGCAGCCAATCCAGGGGAACTGAAGCTTTCTTT.

J is TRBJ2-3 and V is TRBV27; 9 nucleotides agree with TRBD1. Germline CDR1 is MNHEY and CDR2 is SMNVEV (reference sequence). The CDR3 has 16 amino acids. V shed 4 bases, J shed 3 bases, and the junction held 8 bases outside the gene matches. CDR3 loop: CASSSDTTGGTDTQYF. CDR3 coding DNA: TGTGCCAGCAGTTCAGATACGACAGGGGGGACAGATACGCAGTATTTT.

A few counts support this clone. This chain uses TRBV2 with TRBJ2-1; D possibly corresponds to TRBD2 (5 bases). Germline CDR1 SNHLY, CDR2 FYNNEI. Deletions cut 6 bases from V and 10 bases from J, with 10 bases between. There are 11 residues in the CDR3. The CDR3 DNA follows: TGTGCCAGCAGCCTCACTAGGGAGCAGTTCTTC. Its protein product is CASSLTREQFF.